These 18 T cell receptor beta chains came from one sample sequenced in a study of cytomegalovirus exposure and HLA in healthy donors (dated by TCRdb to about 2017). Libraries were constructed by the immunoSEQ multiplex PCR assay. For the multiplex PCR, a mixture combining 60 forward primers for TCR Vbeta segments and 13 reverse primers for TCR Jbeta segments was used. The clones in this table, taken by TCRdb from immuneACCESS, are in-frame only. Not every clone is retained; where verified, under half of the shortfall comes from an unresolved V gene, and the cause of the rest is unknown. The sample table shows tens of thousands of clones, and more than 55% are seen once. 4.9% of the sample rests with the top ten. Sequenced sample: PBMCs. The origin of the receptors is a man between 60 and 75 years old in good health and CMV-seropositive.

The rearrangement uses TRBV7-2 and TRBJ2-1; 10 nucleotides align to TRBD2. V lost 2 bases, J lost 0 bases, and 7 bases stayed unmatched. The V gene's germline CDR1 is SGHTA and CDR2 FQGNSA. This CDR3 spans 18 amino acids. CDR3 loop: CASSLRTSSGSSYNEQFF. Here the CDR3 DNA reads TGTGCCAGCAGCTTACGAACCTCTAGCGGGAGCTCCTACAATGAGCAGTTCTTC.

The rearrangement links TRBV10-2 to TRBJ2-1, with D unclear. The V and J ends lost 3 bases and 8 bases respectively, with 11 bases between them. The CDR3 is made up of 13 amino acids. The germline V gene has CDR1 WSHSY and CDR2 SAAADI. The CDR3 region is CASSDTILYEQFF. DNA of the CDR3: TGCGCCAGCAGTGACACTATTTTATATGAGCAGTTCTTC.

The chain recombines TRBV29-1 with TRBJ2-7, with 7 bases identical to TRBD1. Germline assignment: CDR1 SQVTM and CDR2 ANQGSEA. The CDR3 spans 14 residues. Losses at the gene ends were 0 bases for V and 3 bases for J; bases not matched to a gene: 5. The CDR3 nucleotides are TGCAGCGTTGAAGATAGGGGGCAGGGCTACGAGCAGTACTTC. It translates to CSVEDRGQGYEQYF.

This clone has just a few counts. The CDR3 loop reads CASSARQGATEAFF. CDR3 DNA: TGTGCCAGCAGCGCCCGACAGGGAGCGACAGAAGCTTTCTTT. V and J are TRBV7-9 and TRBJ1-1, with 7 bases matching TRBD1. V gave up 5 bases and J gave up 8 bases; unmatched junction bases: 11. In germline, CDR1 is SEHNR, CDR2 FQNEAQ (reference sequence). CDR3 size: 14 residues.

This chain connects TRBV7-2 to TRBJ2-3; 11 bases fit TRBD2. The CDR3 is 17 amino acids. Per germline, CDR1 SGHTA and CDR2 FQGNSA. With 5 bases clipped from V and 5 bases from J, the junction kept 12 bases outside the gene matches. CDR3 protein: CASSLLAGGPKGDTQYF. CDR3 nucleotides: TGTGCCAGCAGCCTGTTAGCGGGAGGGCCTAAGGGAGATACGCAGTATTTT.

This chain joins TRBV5-4 and TRBJ1-1, with D possibly being TRBD1 (5 bases). V lost 2 bases and J lost 4, with 9 bases in between. The germline CDR1 and CDR2 sequences are SGHNT and YYREEE (reference sequence). This CDR3 comprises 13 residues. CDR3 sequence (DNA): TGTGCCAGCAGCTTCGGGGGGGGCACTGAAGCTTTCTTT. Protein: CASSFGGGTEAFF.

This chain links TRBV5-5 with TRBJ2-3; 7 bases map to TRBD2. Germline assignment: CDR1 SGHKS and CDR2 YYEKEE (reference sequence). The CDR3 runs 16 residues. V dropped 4 bases and J dropped 2; count of bases not matched to a gene: 10. CDR3 bases: TGTGCCAGCAGCAGCCGGCGGGGGACCATCACAGATACGCAGTATTTT. This codes for CASSSRRGTITDTQYF.

In this sample, this clone turned up once. The chain is built from TRBV5-1 and TRBJ2-2; no definite D call. This CDR3 has 13 amino acids. Germline CDR1 and CDR2: SGHRS and YFSETQ. Trimming left V 3 bases short and J 4 bases short, with 7 bases between. CDR3 nucleotides: TGCGCCAGCAGCTCTACCATCACCGGGGAGCTGTTTTTT. Amino acid sequence: CASSSTITGELFF.

This clone appeared a few times. The chain carries TRBV28 and TRBJ1-3; no reliable D call. The V gene's germline CDR1 is MDHEN and CDR2 SYDVKM. Trimming removed 5 bases at V and 0 bases at J, with 11 bases between. CDR3 length equals 15 residues. CDR3 protein: CASSLTGGSGNTIYF. In nucleotides, the CDR3 is TGTGCCAGCAGTCTGACTGGAGGCTCTGGAAACACCATATATTTT.

The chain employs TRBV6-4 and TRBJ1-6; D not resolved. Germline-derived CDR1 and CDR2 are MRHNA and SNTAGT. The CDR3 covers 13 residues. V lost 0 bases, J lost 7 bases, and 4 bases lay in between. This CDR3 reads CASSDSTNSPLHF. In DNA, the CDR3 is TGTGCCAGCAGTGACTCGACAAATTCACCCCTCCACTTT.

J is TRBJ2-3 and V is TRBV6-5; 7 nucleotides match TRBD2. Looked up from germline, CDR1 is MNHEY and CDR2 is SVGAGI. V lost 8 bases and J lost 10; bases outside the gene matches: 9. There are 12 residues in the CDR3. CDR3 nucleotide sequence: TGTGCCAGCGGGGGGGGATGGGGGTCGCAGTATTTT. Its protein product is CASGGGWGSQYF.

The chain couples TRBV5-1 to TRBJ2-2; 13 bases are a match to TRBD2. Germline CDR1 and CDR2: SGHRS and YFSETQ. Trimming took 3 bases from V and 4 from J; bases not matched to a gene: 6. The CDR3 spans 17 residues. This CDR3 is CASSSPGTSGVTGELFF. DNA for the CDR3: TGCGCCAGCAGCTCCCCGGGGACTAGCGGGGTCACCGGGGAGCTGTTTTTT.

The chain has TRBV5-6 and TRBJ2-3, with TRBD2 matching over 9 bases. Germline-derived CDR1 and CDR2 are SGHDT and YYEEEE. This CDR3 has 18 residues. The V segment lost 4 bases and the J segment 1 base; nucleotides outside the gene matches: 13. DNA for the CDR3: TGTGCCAGCAGCGGACCCCCGTCGGGACTAGCTGGCACAGATACGCAGTATTTT. Encoded protein: CASSGPPSGLAGTDTQYF.

This clone was recorded a few times. The chain employs TRBV6-5 and TRBJ1-1; no clear D. The germline V gene has CDR1 MNHEY and CDR2 SVGAGI. This CDR3 is built from 12 residues. V was clipped by 2 bases and J by 5 bases, with 6 bases between them. The CDR3 loop is CASSYGGTEAFF. Written as DNA, the CDR3 is TGTGCCAGCAGTTACGGCGGGACTGAAGCTTTCTTT.

This chain joins TRBV9 and TRBJ2-1, with D unresolved. The V end was cut by 0 bases, the J end by 3 bases, with 7 bases between. The CDR3 length is 14 residues. Germline CDR1 reads SGDLS; CDR2 reads YYNGEE. The CDR3 region has the DNA TGTGCCAGCAGCGTAGTCCAGGTCTACAATGAGCAGTTCTTC. Its translation is CASSVVQVYNEQFF. The full variable domain, completed using reference TRBV9 and TRBJ2-1, is DSGVTQTPKHLITATGQRVTLRCSPRSGDLSVYWYQQSLDQGLQFLIQYYNGEERAKGNILERFSAQQFPDLHSELNLSSLELGDSALYFCASSVVQVYNEQFFGPGTRLTVL.

This clone was detected only once. The chain is built from TRBV7-9 and TRBJ2-7, with 10 positions matching TRBD2. Per the germline V gene, CDR1 is SEHNR and CDR2 is FQNEAQ (reference sequence). With V trimmed by 5 bases and J by 7 bases, 14 bases remained unmatched. This CDR3 has 16 amino acids. The CDR3 spells CASSLTDRLAGGEQYF. CDR3 in DNA: TGTGCCAGCAGCCTCACAGACCGGTTAGCGGGGGGTGAGCAGTACTTC.

The rearrangement links TRBV6-6 to TRBJ2-1; 13 nucleotides match TRBD2. Germline loops: CDR1 MNHNY, CDR2 SVGAGI (reference sequence). V shed 4 bases, J shed 5 bases, and the junction held 5 bases outside the gene matches. The CDR3 totals 16 residues. CDR3 coding DNA: TGTGCCAGCAGTTGGGTGACTAGCGGGGGGAACAATGAGCAGTTCTTC. This gives the protein CASSWVTSGGNNEQFF.

The chain employs TRBV9 and TRBJ1-1, with D unclear. The CDR3 runs 12 residues. V was cut by 3 bases and J by 3 bases, with 6 bases left in between. Germline V gives CDR1 SGDLS, CDR2 YYNGEE. CDR3 residues: CASSGAYTEAFF. The CDR3 DNA reads as TGTGCCAGCAGCGGGGCTTACACTGAAGCTTTCTTT.